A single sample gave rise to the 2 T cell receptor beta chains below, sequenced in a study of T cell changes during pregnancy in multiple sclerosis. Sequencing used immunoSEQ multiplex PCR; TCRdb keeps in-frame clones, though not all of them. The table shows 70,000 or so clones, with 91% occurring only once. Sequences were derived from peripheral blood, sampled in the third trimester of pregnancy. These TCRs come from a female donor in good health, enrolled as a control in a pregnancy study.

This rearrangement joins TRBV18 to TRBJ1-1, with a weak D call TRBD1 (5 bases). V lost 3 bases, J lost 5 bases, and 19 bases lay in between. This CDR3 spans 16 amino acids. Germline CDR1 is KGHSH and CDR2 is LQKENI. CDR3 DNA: TGTGCCAGCTCACCGAGGTCCCCAGGCGGGGGGACTGAAGCTTTCTTT. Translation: CASSPRSPGGGTEAFF.

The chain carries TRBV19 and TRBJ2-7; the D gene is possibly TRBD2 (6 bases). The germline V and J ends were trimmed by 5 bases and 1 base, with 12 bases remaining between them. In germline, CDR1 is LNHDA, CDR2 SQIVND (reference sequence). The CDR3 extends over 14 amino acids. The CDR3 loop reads CASSRWGESYEQYF. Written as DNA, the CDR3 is TGTGCCAGTAGTCGATGGGGGGAATCCTACGAGCAGTACTTC. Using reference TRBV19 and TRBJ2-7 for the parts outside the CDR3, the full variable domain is DGGITQSPKYLFRKEGQNVTLSCEQNLNHDAMYWYRQDPGQGLRLIYYSQIVNDFQKGDIAEGYSVSREKKESFPLTVTSAQKNPTAFYLCASSRWGESYEQYFGPGTRLTVT.